The 10 T cell receptor beta chains listed next were all sequenced from one sample in a study of OX40 agonist ivuxolimab in advanced cancers. Assay: immunoSEQ multiplex PCR; the TCRdb copy retains only in-frame clones and omits some. The sample records around 94,000 clones, under 95% being singletons. This material consisted of CD4+ or CD8+ T cells sorted from blood, taken in a trial of the OX40 agonist ivuxolimab. These receptors came from an adult with an advanced solid tumor such as melanoma, head and neck, liver or kidney cancer.

The V and J genes are TRBV2 and TRBJ1-4; D is uncertain. The CDR3 contains 13 residues. Germline CDR1 and CDR2: SNHLY and FYNNEI. V was shortened by 6 bases and J by 8 bases, with 13 bases between the two germline ends. The CDR3 spells CASRDPLREKLFF. CDR3 nucleotides: TGTGCCAGCAGAGACCCCCTGAGGGAAAAACTGTTTTTT.

This chain joins TRBV11-3 and TRBJ2-7; D is uncertain. Germline V lookup: CDR1 SGHNT, CDR2 YENEEA. The CDR3 is 14 residues long. Trimming pared 0 bases from V and 0 bases from J, leaving 6 bases between. CDR3 sequence (DNA): TGTGCCAGCAGCTTAGAACCGAGCTCCTACGAGCAGTACTTC. It specifies CASSLEPSSYEQYF.

This clone was counted only a few times. V usage is TRBV6-1 and J usage is TRBJ2-7, with 8 nucleotides matching TRBD2. Trimming took 5 bases from V and 0 from J; bases not matched to a gene: 6. CDR3 size: 15 residues. Germline loops: CDR1 MNHNS, CDR2 SASEGT. The CDR3 reads CASSPRTSFSYEQYF. CDR3 nucleotides: TGTGCCAGCAGTCCCCGGACTAGCTTCTCCTACGAGCAGTACTTC.

The chain links TRBV7-2 to TRBJ2-1; TRBD1 agrees at 7 bases. V lost 5 bases and J lost 6; bases outside the gene matches: 7. Per germline, CDR1 SGHTA and CDR2 FQGNSA. The CDR3 loop spans 14 amino acids. CDR3 nucleotides: TGTGCCAGCAGCCGACAGGGTACCACCAATGAGCAGTTCTTC. This codes for CASSRQGTTNEQFF.

The chain uses TRBV5-4 and TRBJ2-7, with 7 bases that match TRBD1. V lost 5 bases to trimming and J lost 1 base; unmatched junction nucleotides: 15. The CDR3 consists of 17 residues. CDR1 and CDR2 (germline): SGHNT, YYREEE (reference sequence). The CDR3 reads CASRPSLRGQRSYEQYF. DNA of the CDR3: TGTGCCAGCAGACCCTCTCTAAGGGGACAGAGATCCTACGAGCAGTACTTC.

A single count supports this clone. V usage is TRBV7-9 and J usage is TRBJ1-2; no reliable D call. V was cut by 1 base and J by 5 bases, with 8 bases left in between. Germline V gene sequence: CDR1 SEHNR, CDR2 FQNEAQ (reference sequence). This CDR3 is built from 13 residues. CDR3 residues: CASSLVGLYGYTF. The CDR3, as DNA: TGTGCCAGCAGCTTAGTAGGACTTTATGGCTACACCTTC.

V usage is TRBV19 and J usage is TRBJ1-1; D uncertain. Germline V lookup: CDR1 LNHDA, CDR2 SQIVND (reference sequence). Trimming cost V 3 bases and J 5 bases, with 22 bases left between them. The CDR3 runs to 17 residues. This chain's CDR3 is CASSIFSFRQERTEAFF. The DNA of the CDR3 is TGTGCCAGTAGTATTTTTAGTTTTAGGCAAGAAAGAACTGAAGCTTTCTTT.

This sequence joins TRBV7-6 and TRBJ2-7, with 11 bases that match TRBD2. CDR3 length equals 16 residues. CDR1 and CDR2 (germline): SGHVS, FNYEAQ. J lost 6 bases, V lost 1 base, and 8 bases had no gene match. The CDR3 sequence: CASSLVGSGRAAEQYF. DNA for the CDR3: TGTGCCAGCAGCTTAGTTGGTAGCGGGAGGGCTGCCGAGCAGTACTTC.

This chain uses TRBV6-1 with TRBJ1-5, with 7 bases aligning to TRBD1. V lost 6 bases to trimming and J lost 0 bases; unmatched junction nucleotides: 5. CDR1 and CDR2 from the germline V gene are MNHNS and SASEGT. The CDR3 totals 15 residues. CDR3 bases: TGTGCCAGCAGCGCCGGGACAGATAGCAATCAGCCCCAGCATTTT. Its translation: CASSAGTDSNQPQHF.

The chain links TRBV6-1 to TRBJ1-2, with D possibly matching TRBD1 (5 bases). The CDR3 length is 13 residues. The germline gives CDR1 MNHNS, CDR2 SASEGT. Trimming took off 1 base at V and 13 bases at J, with 16 bases between the two ends. CDR3 sequence reads: CASSEGGREYTTF. CDR3 DNA: TGTGCCAGCAGTGAAGGGGGCAGGGAATATACCACCTTC.